The sequence of this T cell receptor beta chain was determined in a study of cytomegalovirus exposure and HLA in healthy donors. The CDR3 has 14 residues. The germline V gene encodes CDR1 ENHRY and CDR2 SYGVKD. The V and J ends lost 2 bases and 7 bases respectively, with 11 bases between them. PCR was performed using 60 Vbeta and 13 Jbeta primers. The table came from immunoSEQ multiplex PCR; TCRdb's copy has only in-frame clones and leaves some out. The table lists some 120,000 clones, about 8% of them singletons. Sequencing was performed on PBMCs. The source is a woman between 40 and 55 years old in good health and CMV-seropositive. The chain uses TRBV10-3 and TRBJ1-4, with D uncertain. The CDR3 DNA reads as TGTGCCATCAGTGAGGGCCTGAGAGGTGAAAAACTGTTTTTT. Its protein product is CAISEGLRGEKLFF.